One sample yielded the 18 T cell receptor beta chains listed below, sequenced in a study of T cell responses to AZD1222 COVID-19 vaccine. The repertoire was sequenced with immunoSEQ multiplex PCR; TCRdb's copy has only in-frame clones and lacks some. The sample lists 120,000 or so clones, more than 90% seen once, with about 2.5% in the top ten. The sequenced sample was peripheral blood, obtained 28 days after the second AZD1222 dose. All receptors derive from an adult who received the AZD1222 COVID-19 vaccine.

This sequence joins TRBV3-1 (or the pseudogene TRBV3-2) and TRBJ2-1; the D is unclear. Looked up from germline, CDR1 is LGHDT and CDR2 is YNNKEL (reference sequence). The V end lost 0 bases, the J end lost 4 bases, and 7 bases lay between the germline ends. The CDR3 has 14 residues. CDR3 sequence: CASSQDSGYNEQFF. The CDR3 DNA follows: TGTGCCAGCAGCCAAGATTCGGGTTACAATGAGCAGTTCTTC.

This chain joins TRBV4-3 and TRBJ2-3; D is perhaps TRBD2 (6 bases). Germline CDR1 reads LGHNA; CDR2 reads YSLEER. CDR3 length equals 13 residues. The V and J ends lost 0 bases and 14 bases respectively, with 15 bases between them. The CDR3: CASSQEAVGLRYF. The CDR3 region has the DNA TGCGCCAGCAGCCAAGAAGCGGTCGGACTAAGGTATTTT.

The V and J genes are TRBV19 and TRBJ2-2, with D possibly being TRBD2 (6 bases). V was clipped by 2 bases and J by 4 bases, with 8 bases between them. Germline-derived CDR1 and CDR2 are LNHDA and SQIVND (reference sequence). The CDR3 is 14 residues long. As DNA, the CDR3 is TGTGCCAGTAGTATATACGGGGGCACCGGGGAGCTGTTTTTT. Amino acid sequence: CASSIYGGTGELFF.

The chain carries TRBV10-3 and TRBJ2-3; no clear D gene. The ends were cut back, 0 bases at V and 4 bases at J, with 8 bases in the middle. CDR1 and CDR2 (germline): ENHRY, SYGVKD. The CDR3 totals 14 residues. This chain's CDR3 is CAISESWAADTQYF. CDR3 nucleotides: TGTGCCATCAGTGAGTCCTGGGCGGCAGATACGCAGTATTTT.

The CDR3 sequence: CASSSLGTGGVETQYF. CDR3 DNA sequence: TGCGCCAGCAGCTCCCTCGGGACAGGGGGCGTAGAGACCCAGTACTTC. This chain joins TRBV5-1 and TRBJ2-5, with TRBD1 matching over 12 bases. CDR1 SGHRS and CDR2 YFSETQ come from the germline V gene. The junction had 7 bases not matched to a gene; V was cut back by 3 bases and J by 4 bases. The CDR3 length is 16 residues. Using reference TRBV5-1 and TRBJ2-5 for the parts outside the CDR3, the full variable domain is KAGVTQTPRYLIKTRGQQVTLSCSPISGHRSVSWYQQTPGQGLQFLFEYFSETQRNKGNFPGRFSGRQFSNSRSEMNVSTLELGDSALYLCASSSLGTGGVETQYFGPGTRLLVL.

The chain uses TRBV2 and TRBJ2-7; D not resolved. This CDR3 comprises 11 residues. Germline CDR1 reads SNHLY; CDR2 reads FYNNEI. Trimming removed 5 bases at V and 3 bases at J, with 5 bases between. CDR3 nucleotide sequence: TGTGCCAGCAGTCCAGGCTACGAGCAGTACTTC. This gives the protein CASSPGYEQYF.

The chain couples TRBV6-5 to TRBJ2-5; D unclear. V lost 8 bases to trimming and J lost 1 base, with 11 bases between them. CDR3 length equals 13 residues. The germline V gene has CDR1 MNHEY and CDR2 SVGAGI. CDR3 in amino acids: CASLWAAQETQYF. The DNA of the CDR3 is TGTGCCAGCCTTTGGGCAGCCCAAGAGACCCAGTACTTC.

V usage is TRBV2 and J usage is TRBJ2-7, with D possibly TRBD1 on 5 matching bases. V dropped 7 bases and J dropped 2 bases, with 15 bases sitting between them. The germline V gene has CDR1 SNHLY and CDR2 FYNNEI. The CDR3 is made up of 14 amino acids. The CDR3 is CASTWVRATYEQYF. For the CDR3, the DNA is TGTGCCAGCACCTGGGTCAGGGCAACCTACGAGCAGTACTTC.

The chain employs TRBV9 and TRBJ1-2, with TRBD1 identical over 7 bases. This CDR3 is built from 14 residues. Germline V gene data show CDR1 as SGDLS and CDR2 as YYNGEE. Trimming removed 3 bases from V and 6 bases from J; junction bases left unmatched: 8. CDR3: CASSATGIQDGYTF. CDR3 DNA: TGTGCCAGCAGCGCGACAGGGATTCAGGATGGCTACACCTTC. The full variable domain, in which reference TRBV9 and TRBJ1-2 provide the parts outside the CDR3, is DSGVTQTPKHLITATGQRVTLRCSPRSGDLSVYWYQQSLDQGLQFLIQYYNGEERAKGNILERFSAQQFPDLHSELNLSSLELGDSALYFCASSATGIQDGYTFGSGTRLTVV.

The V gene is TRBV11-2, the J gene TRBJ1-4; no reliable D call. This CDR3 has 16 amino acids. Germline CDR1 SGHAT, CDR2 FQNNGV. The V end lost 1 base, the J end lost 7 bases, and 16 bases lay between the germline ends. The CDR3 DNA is TGTGCCAGCAGCTTAGGGACGGTCCTTGTATTTGAAAAACTGTTTTTT. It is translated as CASSLGTVLVFEKLFF.

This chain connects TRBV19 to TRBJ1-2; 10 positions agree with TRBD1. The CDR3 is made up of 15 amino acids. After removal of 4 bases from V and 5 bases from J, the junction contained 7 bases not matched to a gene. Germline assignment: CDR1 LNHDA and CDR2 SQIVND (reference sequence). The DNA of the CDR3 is TGTGCCAGTAGTACTTCGGGACAGGGGCCTTATGGCTACACCTTC. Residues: CASSTSGQGPYGYTF.

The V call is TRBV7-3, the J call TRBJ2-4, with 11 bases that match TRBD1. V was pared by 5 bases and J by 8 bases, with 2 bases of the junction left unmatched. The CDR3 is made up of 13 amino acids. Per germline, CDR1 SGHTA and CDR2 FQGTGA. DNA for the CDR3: TGTGCCAGCAGCCGGGACAGGGGGGACATTCAGTACTTC. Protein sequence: CASSRDRGDIQYF.

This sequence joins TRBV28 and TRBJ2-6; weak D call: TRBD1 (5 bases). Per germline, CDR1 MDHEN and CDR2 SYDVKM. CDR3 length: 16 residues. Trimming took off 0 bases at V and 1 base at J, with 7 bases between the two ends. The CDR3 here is CASSLWGQSGANVLTF. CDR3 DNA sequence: TGTGCCAGCAGTTTATGGGGGCAATCTGGGGCCAACGTCCTGACTTTC.

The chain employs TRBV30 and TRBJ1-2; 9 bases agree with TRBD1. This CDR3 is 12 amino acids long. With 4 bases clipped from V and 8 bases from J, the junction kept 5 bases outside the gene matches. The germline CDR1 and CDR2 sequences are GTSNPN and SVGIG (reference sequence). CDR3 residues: CAWNRGRNGYTF. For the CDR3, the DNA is TGTGCCTGGAACAGGGGGCGAAACGGCTACACCTTC.

CDR3 amino acids: CASSVGPSTDTQYF. CDR3 coding DNA: TGTGCCAGCAGCGTAGGCCCCAGCACAGATACGCAGTATTTT. The chain recombines TRBV9 with TRBJ2-3; no firm D call. CDR1 SGDLS and CDR2 YYNGEE come from the germline V gene. Trimming shortened V by 0 bases and J by 0 bases, and 5 bases separated the two germline ends. The CDR3 is 14 residues long. The entire variable domain, with the rest obtained from reference TRBV9 and TRBJ2-3, is as follows: DSGVTQTPKHLITATGQRVTLRCSPRSGDLSVYWYQQSLDQGLQFLIQYYNGEERAKGNILERFSAQQFPDLHSELNLSSLELGDSALYFCASSVGPSTDTQYFGPGTRLTVL.

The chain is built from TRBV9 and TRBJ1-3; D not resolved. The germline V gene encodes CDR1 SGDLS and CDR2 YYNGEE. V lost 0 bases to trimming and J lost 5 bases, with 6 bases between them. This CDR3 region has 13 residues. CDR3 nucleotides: TGTGCCAGCAGCGTAGAACCTAGAAACACCATATATTTT. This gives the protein CASSVEPRNTIYF.

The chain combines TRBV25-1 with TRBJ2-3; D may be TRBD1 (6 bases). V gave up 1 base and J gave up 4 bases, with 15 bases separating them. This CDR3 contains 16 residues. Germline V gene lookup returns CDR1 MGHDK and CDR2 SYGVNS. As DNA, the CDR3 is TGTGCCAGCAGTGAATTGGGGATTGAGGGGGCAGATACGCAGTATTTT. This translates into CASSELGIEGADTQYF.

The CDR3 is CASSSETGGREKLFF. As DNA, the CDR3 is TGCGCCAGCAGCTCCGAGACAGGGGGCCGTGAAAAACTGTTTTTT. The gene calls are TRBV5-1 and TRBJ1-4, with TRBD1 matching over 10 bases. The V segment lost 3 bases and the J segment 7 bases; nucleotides outside the gene matches: 6. CDR3 length equals 15 residues. Germline V gene sequence: CDR1 SGHRS, CDR2 YFSETQ.